This entry is about one TCR beta chain. This entry is derived from a study of sequential checkpoint blockade in melanoma. Study at large: Arm A got nivolumab then ipilimumab; arm B the reverse, 1:1. Maintenance nivolumab came after either treatment sequence.

Treatment of the sample: randomized to nivolumab then ipilimumab (arm A) or the reverse (arm B). Patients had received no earlier DNA-damaging chemotherapy. PBMC sorting kept live CD3+CD8+ cells without CD19 or CD56. Generated by immunoSEQ multiplex PCR, the TCRdb table keeps only in-frame clones and is missing some. The table includes over 2,500 clones, roughly three fifths detected once. Trimming removed 5 bases at V and 3 bases at J, with 11 bases between. Germline CDR1 is MNHEY and CDR2 is SMNVEV (reference sequence). The CDR3 runs to 13 residues. The sequence was obtained from a human donor with melanoma. The specimen comprised CD8+ T cells sorted from blood (inferred from file names), sampled from a patient given nivolumab and ipilimumab in sequence. V gene TRBV27 combines with J gene TRBJ2-7; no firm D call. In DNA, the CDR3 is TGTGCCAGCAGTCCCTCTTTAAACTACGAGCAGTACTTC. It specifies CASSPSLNYEQYF.